This T cell receptor (beta chain) derives from a study of OX40 agonist ivuxolimab in advanced cancers. Across the whole study: Participants averaged about 66 years of age (range about 23 to 79) and were less than 85% male. Prior anti-PD-1, anti-PD-L1 or anti-CTLA-4 therapy was allowed; 30% to 40% had some. Findings and caveats of the study: Antigen specificity was not determined for the expanded peripheral T cells. Both CD4+ and CD8+ T cell populations in blood had undergone clonal expansion by week 6 at 0.1 to 3.0 mg/kg.

V lost 6 bases, J lost 4 bases, and 16 bases lay in between. The CDR3 extends over 15 amino acids. Germline V lookup: CDR1 MNHEY, CDR2 SVGAGI. Method: immunoSEQ multiplex PCR; TCRdb's copy keeps in-frame clones and lacks some. This sample carries about 75,000 clones, about 88% of them seen once, and the ten largest clones take roughly 17%. A note on this clone: What it binds is unknown.

This TCR came from an adult with an advanced solid tumor such as melanoma, head and neck, liver or kidney cancer. The gene calls are TRBV6-5 and TRBJ2-1; a possible D gene is TRBD2 (6 bases). Sequencing was performed on CD4+ or CD8+ T cells sorted from blood, taken in a trial of the OX40 agonist ivuxolimab. The CDR3 DNA follows: TGTGCCAGCAGAGACCTCAGTAGCGGATACAATGAGCAGTTCTTC. Translating gives CASRDLSSGYNEQFF.